Each of the 2 T cell receptor beta chains below was sequenced from the same sample in a study of blood T cell repertoires in COVID-19. Clones were sequenced by immunoSEQ multiplex PCR, and TCRdb holds only the in-frame ones, with some missing. The table has 350,000 to 450,000 clones, about four fifths seen once. Material for sequencing was PBMCs or T cells enriched from blood (not recorded which). The receptors shown here come from a woman between 45 and 65 years old who had recovered from COVID-19.

The V gene is TRBV13, the J gene TRBJ2-1; 7 positions match TRBD1. CDR1 PRHDT and CDR2 FYEKMQ come from the germline V gene (reference sequence). V shed 4 bases, J shed 8 bases, and the junction held 11 bases outside the gene matches. The CDR3 runs 15 residues. The chain's CDR3 is CASSSQDRIIDEQFF. The CDR3 DNA sequence: TGTGCCAGCAGCTCCCAGGACAGGATTATCGATGAGCAGTTCTTC.

This chain connects TRBV19 to TRBJ2-2, with D possibly matching TRBD1 (6 bases). CDR1 and CDR2 from the germline V gene are LNHDA and SQIVND (reference sequence). This CDR3 has 16 residues. V was cut by 7 bases and J by 5 bases, with 20 bases left in between. In DNA, the CDR3 is TGTGCCAGTACCCGGGACACCCAGATCGGAACCGGGGAGCTGTTTTTT. Residues: CASTRDTQIGTGELFF.